This TCR beta chain was found in a study of response to subunit inactivated influenza vaccine. V trimming: 1 base; J trimming: 4 bases; junction bases outside the gene matches: 7. This CDR3 comprises 16 residues. Germline V gene lookup returns CDR1 MGHRA and CDR2 YSYEKL. This clonotype was counted many times. Its specificity is unknown. Study-wide results and caveats: Authors suggested each seasonal influenza vaccination recruits few new T cells.

Via MiXCR, TCRdb re-called the RT-PCR reads, giving one row per CDR3 protein. The sample includes hundreds of thousands of distinct CDR3 sequences, around 16% of them seen just once. The sample was PBMCs from blood, taken 12 days after vaccination. The receptor was isolated from a man in his fifties who received an inactivated influenza vaccine. This chain connects TRBV4-1 to TRBJ1-1; 9 nucleotides agree with TRBD1. CDR3 protein: CASSQATGGLSTEAFF. The CDR3 coding sequence is TGCGCCAGCAGCCAAGCCACAGGGGGCCTAAGCACTGAAGCTTTCTTT.